This T cell receptor beta chain was captured in a study of cytotoxic CD8 clonotypes in ibrutinib-treated CLL. Germline values: CDR1 SGDLS, CDR2 YYNGEE. The ends lost 0 bases at V and 7 bases at J; junction bases unmatched: 6. This CDR3 is built from 16 residues. Concerning this clone itself: Its matching antigen is unknown.

Whole-study findings and limits: Patients with sustained remission and those progressing were sampled at differing times.

PBMCs were cryopreserved, and about 1.8 micrograms of genomic DNA from them went into TCR beta libraries. Here immunoSEQ multiplex PCR was the method, and the copy in TCRdb shows in-frame clones only, minus some. The sample lists some 50,000 clones; 56% were seen once. Specimen: PBMCs, collected after 24 months of ibrutinib treatment. The clonotype originates from a human donor with chronic lymphocytic leukemia. The rearrangement links TRBV9 to TRBJ2-1; 11 bases match TRBD2. The CDR3 coding sequence is TGTGCCAGCAGCGTAGCTATACTAGCGGGAGATAATGAGCAGTTCTTC. Amino acids: CASSVAILAGDNEQFF.